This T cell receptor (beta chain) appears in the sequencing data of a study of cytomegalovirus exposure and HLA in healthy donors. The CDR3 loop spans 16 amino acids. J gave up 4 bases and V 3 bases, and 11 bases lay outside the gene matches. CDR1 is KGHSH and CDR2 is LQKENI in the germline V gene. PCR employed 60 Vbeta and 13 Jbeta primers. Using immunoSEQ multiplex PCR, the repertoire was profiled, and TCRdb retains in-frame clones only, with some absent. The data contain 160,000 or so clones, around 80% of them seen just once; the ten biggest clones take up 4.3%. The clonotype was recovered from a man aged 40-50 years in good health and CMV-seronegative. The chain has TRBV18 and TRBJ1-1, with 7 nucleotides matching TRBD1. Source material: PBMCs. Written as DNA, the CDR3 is TGTGCCAGCTCACCTACATCTAAGGGGGCAAGCACTGAAGCTTTCTTT. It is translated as CASSPTSKGASTEAFF.